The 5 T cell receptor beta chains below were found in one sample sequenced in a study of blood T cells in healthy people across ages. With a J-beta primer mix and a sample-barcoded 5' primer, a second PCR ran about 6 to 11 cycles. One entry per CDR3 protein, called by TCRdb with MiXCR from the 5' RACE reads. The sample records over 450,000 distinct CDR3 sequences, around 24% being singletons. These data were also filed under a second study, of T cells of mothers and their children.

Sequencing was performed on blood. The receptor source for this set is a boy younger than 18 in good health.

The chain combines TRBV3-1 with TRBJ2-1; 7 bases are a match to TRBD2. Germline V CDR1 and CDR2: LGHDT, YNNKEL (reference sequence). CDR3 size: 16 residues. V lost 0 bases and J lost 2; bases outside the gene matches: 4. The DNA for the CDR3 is TGTGCCAGCAGCCAAGATTGGGGGGGAGCCTACAATGAGCAGTTCTTC. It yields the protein CASSQDWGGAYNEQFF.

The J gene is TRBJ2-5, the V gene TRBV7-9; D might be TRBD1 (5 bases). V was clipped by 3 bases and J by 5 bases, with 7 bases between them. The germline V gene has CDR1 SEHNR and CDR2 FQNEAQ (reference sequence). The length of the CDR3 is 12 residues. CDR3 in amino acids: CASSFQGETQYF. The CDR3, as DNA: TGTGCCAGCAGCTTCCAGGGTGAGACCCAGTACTTC.

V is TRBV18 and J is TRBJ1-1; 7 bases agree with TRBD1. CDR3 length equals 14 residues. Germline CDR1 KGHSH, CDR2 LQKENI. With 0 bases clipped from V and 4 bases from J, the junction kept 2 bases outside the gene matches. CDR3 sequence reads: CASSPPNRGTEAFF. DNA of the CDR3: TGTGCCAGCTCACCACCCAACAGGGGCACTGAAGCTTTCTTT.

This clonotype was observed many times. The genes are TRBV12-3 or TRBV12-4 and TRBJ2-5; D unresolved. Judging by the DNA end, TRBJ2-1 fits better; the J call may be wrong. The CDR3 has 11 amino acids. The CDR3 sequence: CASSLSYEQFF. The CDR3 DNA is TGTGCCAGCAGTTTAAGCTATGAGCAGTTCTTC.

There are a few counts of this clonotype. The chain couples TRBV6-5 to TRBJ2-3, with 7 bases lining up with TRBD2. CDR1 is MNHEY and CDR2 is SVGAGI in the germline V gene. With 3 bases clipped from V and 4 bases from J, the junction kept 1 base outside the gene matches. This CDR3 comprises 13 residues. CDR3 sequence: CASSYGGADTQYF. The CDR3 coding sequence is TGTGCCAGCAGTTATGGGGGGGCAGATACGCAGTATTTT.